One and the same sample provided the 13 T cell receptor beta chains below, sequenced in a study of shared clonotypes between healthy human individuals. Assay used: immunoSEQ multiplex PCR; TCRdb lists only in-frame clones, some missing. The top ten hold 0.13% of the sample, which has millions of clones, 85% to 95% seen once. Sequencing was done on a sample of naive CD4+ T cells sorted from blood. The subset denotes: CD45RA+ positively selected. Every receptor here comes from a man between 18 and 35 years old in good health.

The rearrangement links TRBV29-1 to TRBJ2-1; 7 bases line up with TRBD2. The CDR3 has 11 amino acids. Germline V gives CDR1 SQVTM, CDR2 ANQGSEA. V lost 3 bases, J lost 14 bases, and 7 bases stayed unmatched. The CDR3 DNA sequence: TGCAGCGTTGAGGTGGTGCGGGAGAAGTTCTTC. It translates to CSVEVVREKFF.

This sequence joins TRBV29-1 and TRBJ1-1; a possible D gene is TRBD1 (6 bases). The CDR3 totals 11 residues. Germline CDR1 SQVTM, CDR2 ANQGSEA. V was cut by 5 bases and J by 5 bases, with 9 bases left in between. The CDR3 nucleotides are TGCAGCGTTACAGGGACAACTGAAGCTTTCTTT. Its translation is CSVTGTTEAFF. Together with reference TRBV29-1 and TRBJ1-1, the CDR3 gives the full variable domain: SAVISQKPSRDICQRGTSLTIQCQVDSQVTMMFWYRQQPGQSLTLIATANQGSEATYESGFVIDKFPISRPNLTFSTLTVSNMSPEDSSIYLCSVTGTTEAFFGQGTRLTVV.

V is TRBV7-9 and J is TRBJ2-7; 13 bases fit TRBD2. From germline, CDR1 is SEHNR and CDR2 FQNEAQ (reference sequence). The CDR3 spans 17 residues. V trimming: 2 bases; J trimming: 7 bases; junction bases outside the gene matches: 11. The CDR3 DNA is TGTGCCAGCAGCTTACCTCCTACTAGCGGGAGGGCAGGAGAGCAGTACTTC. Translation gives CASSLPPTSGRAGEQYF.

The chain links TRBV4-1 to TRBJ1-1; D remains ambiguous. From germline, CDR1 is MGHRA and CDR2 YSYEKL. V lost 6 bases and J 0 bases, leaving 11 bases between the germline ends. The CDR3 consists of 14 residues. The CDR3 nucleotides read TGCGCCAGCAGATCGATAGTCATGAACACTGAAGCTTTCTTT. It codes for CASRSIVMNTEAFF.

The sample holds one count of this clone. The chain has TRBV29-1 and TRBJ2-1; TRBD2 matches at 9 bases. Trimming at V came to 3 bases and at J to 13 bases, leaving 10 bases not matched to a gene. CDR3 length: 13 amino acids. Looked up from germline, CDR1 is SQVTM and CDR2 is ANQGSEA. This CDR3 is CSVDPSGTGHQFF. CDR3 DNA sequence: TGCAGCGTTGATCCTAGCGGGACCGGGCACCAGTTCTTC.

The CDR3 DNA sequence: TGTGCCAGCAGCCAGCGGGGGGGCCTTGATACGCAGTATTTT. It encodes CASSQRGGLDTQYF. The J gene is TRBJ2-3, the V gene TRBV28; TRBD2 aligns across 10 bases. V gave up 6 bases and J gave up 6 bases; unmatched junction bases: 6. Germline V gene data show CDR1 as MDHEN and CDR2 as SYDVKM. This CDR3 region has 14 residues. Combining the CDR3 with reference TRBV28 and TRBJ2-3 gives the whole variable domain DVKVTQSSRYLVKRTGEKVFLECVQDMDHENMFWYRQDPGLGLRLIYFSYDVKMKEKGDIPEGYSVSREKKERFSLILESASTNQTSMYLCASSQRGGLDTQYFGPGTRLTVL.

Note on this clone: The sample carries other DNA sequences with the same CDR3. The chain joins TRBV9 to TRBJ2-3; TRBD2 might be the D (6 bases). The CDR3 is made up of 13 amino acids. The ends were cut back, 5 bases at V and 3 bases at J, with 10 bases in the middle. Germline V gene lookup returns CDR1 SGDLS and CDR2 YYNGEE. Here the CDR3 reads CASSPRGTDTQYF. The CDR3, as DNA: TGTGCCAGCAGTCCTCGGGGGACAGATACGCAGTATTTT.

The V and J genes are TRBV10-1 and TRBJ1-1; no clear D. The CDR3 has 15 amino acids. Trimming shortened V by 3 bases and J by 5 bases, and 16 bases separated the two germline ends. Germline V CDR1 and CDR2: WNHNN, SYGVQD (reference sequence). The CDR3 DNA sequence: TGCGCCAGCAGTGACGGACCGACCTCGTGGACTGAAGCTTTCTTT. Residues: CASSDGPTSWTEAFF.

This clone was recorded a few times. The rearrangement joins TRBV6-1 to TRBJ1-1; 8 bases are a match to TRBD1. After removal of 3 bases from V and 0 bases from J, the junction contained 6 bases not matched to a gene. Germline values: CDR1 MNHNS, CDR2 SASEGT. The CDR3 covers 16 residues. The CDR3 sequence: CASSDPGGPVNTEAFF. In nucleotides, the CDR3 is TGTGCCAGCAGTGACCCAGGGGGCCCCGTGAACACTGAAGCTTTCTTT.

V usage is TRBV7-3 and J usage is TRBJ1-3; D unresolved. Trimming cost V 5 bases and J 4 bases, with 21 bases left between them. The length of the CDR3 is 17 residues. Per the germline V gene, CDR1 is SGHTA and CDR2 is FQGTGA. CDR3 bases: TGTGCCAGCAGCCTATACGGGTCCACCTCCCCCGGAAACACCATATATTTT. Translated, it gives CASSLYGSTSPGNTIYF.

CDR3 residues: CASSGEAGGQPQHF. In nucleotides, the CDR3 is TGTGCCAGCTCGGGAGAGGCAGGGGGTCAGCCCCAGCATTTT. This rearrangement joins TRBV2 to TRBJ1-5; 7 nucleotides match TRBD1. The CDR3 consists of 14 residues. The germline V gene encodes CDR1 SNHLY and CDR2 FYNNEI. V shed 8 bases, J shed 6 bases, and the junction held 10 bases outside the gene matches.

V is TRBV25-1 and J is TRBJ2-1; TRBD1 might be the D (6 bases). CDR3 size: 16 residues. From germline, CDR1 is MGHDK and CDR2 SYGVNS. The V gene lost 5 bases and the J gene lost 5 bases, with 19 bases spanning the gap. The CDR3 DNA sequence: TGTGCCAGCAGTCCCGACAGGAAACCCGCTAACAATGAGCAGTTCTTC. Translating it yields CASSPDRKPANNEQFF.

The chain is built from TRBV5-6 and TRBJ2-7; tentative D call: TRBD1 (6 bases). Trimming removed 0 bases at V and 1 base at J, with 11 bases between. Germline values: CDR1 SGHDT, CDR2 YYEEEE. CDR3 length: 15 residues. The CDR3 loop is CASSLGQGKSYEQYF. The CDR3 bases are TGTGCCAGCAGCTTGGGTCAGGGGAAGTCCTACGAGCAGTACTTC.